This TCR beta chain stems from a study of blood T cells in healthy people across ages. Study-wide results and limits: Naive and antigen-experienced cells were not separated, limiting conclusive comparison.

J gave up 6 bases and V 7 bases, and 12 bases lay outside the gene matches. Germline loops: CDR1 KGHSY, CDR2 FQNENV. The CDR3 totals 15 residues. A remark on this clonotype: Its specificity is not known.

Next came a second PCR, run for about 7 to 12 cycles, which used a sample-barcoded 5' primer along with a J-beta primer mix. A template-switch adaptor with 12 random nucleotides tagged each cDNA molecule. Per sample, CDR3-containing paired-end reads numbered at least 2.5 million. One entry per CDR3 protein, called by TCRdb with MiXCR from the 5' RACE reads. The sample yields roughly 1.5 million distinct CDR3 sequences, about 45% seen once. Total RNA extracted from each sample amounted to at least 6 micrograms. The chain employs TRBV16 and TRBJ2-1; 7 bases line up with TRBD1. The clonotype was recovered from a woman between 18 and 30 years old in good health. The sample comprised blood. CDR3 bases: TGTGCCAGCAACAATCCGGGACAGCACCCCAATGAGCAGTTCTTC. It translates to CASNNPGQHPNEQFF. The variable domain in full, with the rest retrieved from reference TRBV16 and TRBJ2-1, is GEEVAQTPKHLVRGEGQKAKLYCAPIKGHSYVFWYQQVLKNEFKFLISFQNENVFDETGMPKERFSAKCLPNSPCSLEIQATKLEDSAVYFCASNNPGQHPNEQFFGPGTRLTVL.